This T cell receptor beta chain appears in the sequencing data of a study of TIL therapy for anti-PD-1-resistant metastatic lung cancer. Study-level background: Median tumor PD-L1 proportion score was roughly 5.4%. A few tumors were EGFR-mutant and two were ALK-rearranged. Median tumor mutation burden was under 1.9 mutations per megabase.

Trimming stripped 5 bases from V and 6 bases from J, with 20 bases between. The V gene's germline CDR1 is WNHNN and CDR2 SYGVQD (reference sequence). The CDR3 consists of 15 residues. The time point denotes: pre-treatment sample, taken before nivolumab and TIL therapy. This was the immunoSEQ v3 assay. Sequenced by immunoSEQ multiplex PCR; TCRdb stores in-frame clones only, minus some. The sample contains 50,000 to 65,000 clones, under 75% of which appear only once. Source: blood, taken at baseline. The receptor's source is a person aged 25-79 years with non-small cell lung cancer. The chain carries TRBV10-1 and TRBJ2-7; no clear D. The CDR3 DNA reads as TGCGCCAGCAGTATAGGTCCGGATAACTACGGCGAGCAGTACTTC. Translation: CASSIGPDNYGEQYF.